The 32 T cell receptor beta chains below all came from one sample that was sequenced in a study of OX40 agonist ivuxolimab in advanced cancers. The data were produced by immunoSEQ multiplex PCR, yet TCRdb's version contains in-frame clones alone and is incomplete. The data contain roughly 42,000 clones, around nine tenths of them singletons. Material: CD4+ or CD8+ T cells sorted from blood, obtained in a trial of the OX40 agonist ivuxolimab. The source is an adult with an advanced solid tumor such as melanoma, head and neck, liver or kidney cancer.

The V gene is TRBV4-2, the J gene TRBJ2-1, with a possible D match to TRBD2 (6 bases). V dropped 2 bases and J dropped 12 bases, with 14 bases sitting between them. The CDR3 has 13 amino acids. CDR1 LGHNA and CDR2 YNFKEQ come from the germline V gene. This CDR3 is CASSQKGRFGQFF. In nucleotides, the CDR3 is TGTGCCAGCAGCCAAAAGGGGAGGTTTGGGCAGTTCTTC.

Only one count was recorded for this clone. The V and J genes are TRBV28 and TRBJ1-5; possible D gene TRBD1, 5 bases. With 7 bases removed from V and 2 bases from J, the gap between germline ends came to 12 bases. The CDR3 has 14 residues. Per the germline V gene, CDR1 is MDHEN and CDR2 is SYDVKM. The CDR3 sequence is CASIGARGNQPQHF. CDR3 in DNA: TGTGCCAGCATTGGGGCTCGAGGCAATCAGCCCCAGCATTTT.

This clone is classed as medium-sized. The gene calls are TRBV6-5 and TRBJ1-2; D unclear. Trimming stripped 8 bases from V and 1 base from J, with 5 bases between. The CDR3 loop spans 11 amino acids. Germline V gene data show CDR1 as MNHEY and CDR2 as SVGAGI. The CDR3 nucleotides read TGTGCCAGCGGATTTAACTATGGCTACACCTTC. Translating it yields CASGFNYGYTF.

CDR3 bases: TGTGCCAGCAGTTACACCTTCGTGGCAGAAAACACTGAAGCTTTCTTT. This gives the protein CASSYTFVAENTEAFF. The chain couples TRBV6-5 to TRBJ1-1; D is uncertain. Germline CDR1 and CDR2: MNHEY and SVGAGI. The CDR3 is 16 residues long. Trimming left V 2 bases short and J 2 bases short, with 15 bases between.

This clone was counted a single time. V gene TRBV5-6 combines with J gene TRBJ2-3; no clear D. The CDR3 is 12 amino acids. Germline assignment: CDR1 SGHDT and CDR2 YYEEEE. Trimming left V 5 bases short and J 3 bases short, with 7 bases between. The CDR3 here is CASSWGTDTQYF. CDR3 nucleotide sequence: TGTGCCAGCAGTTGGGGTACAGATACGCAGTATTTT.

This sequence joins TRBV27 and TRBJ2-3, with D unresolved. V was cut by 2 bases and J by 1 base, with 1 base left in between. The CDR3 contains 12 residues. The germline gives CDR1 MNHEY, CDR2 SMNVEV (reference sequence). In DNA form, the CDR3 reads TGTGCCAGCAGTTTAGGCACAGATACGCAGTATTTT. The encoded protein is CASSLGTDTQYF.

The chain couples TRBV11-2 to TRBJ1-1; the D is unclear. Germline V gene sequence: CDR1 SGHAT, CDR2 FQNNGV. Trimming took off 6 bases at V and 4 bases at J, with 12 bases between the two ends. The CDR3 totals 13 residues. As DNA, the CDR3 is TGTGCCAGCAGACCCCCCTTGGGCACTGAAGCTTTCTTT. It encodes CASRPPLGTEAFF.

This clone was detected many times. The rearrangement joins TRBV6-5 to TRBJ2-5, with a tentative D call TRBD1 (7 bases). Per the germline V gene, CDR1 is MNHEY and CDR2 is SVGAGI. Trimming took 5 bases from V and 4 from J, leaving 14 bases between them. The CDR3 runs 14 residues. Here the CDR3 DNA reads TGTGCCAGCAGTGCGGGACAGAGTGGAGAGACCCAGTACTTC. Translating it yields CASSAGQSGETQYF.

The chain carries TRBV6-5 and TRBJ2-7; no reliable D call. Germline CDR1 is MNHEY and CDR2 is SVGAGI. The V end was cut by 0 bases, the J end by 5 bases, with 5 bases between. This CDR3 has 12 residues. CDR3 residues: CASSYSSDEQYF. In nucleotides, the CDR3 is TGTGCCAGCAGTTACTCGAGCGACGAGCAGTACTTC.

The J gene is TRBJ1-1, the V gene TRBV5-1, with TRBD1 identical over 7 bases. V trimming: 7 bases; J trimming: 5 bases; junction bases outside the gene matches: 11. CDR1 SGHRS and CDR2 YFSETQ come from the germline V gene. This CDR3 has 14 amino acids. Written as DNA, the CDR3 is TGCGCCAGCCGCGAAGGGGGCCGAGGGACTGAAGCTTTCTTT. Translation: CASREGGRGTEAFF.

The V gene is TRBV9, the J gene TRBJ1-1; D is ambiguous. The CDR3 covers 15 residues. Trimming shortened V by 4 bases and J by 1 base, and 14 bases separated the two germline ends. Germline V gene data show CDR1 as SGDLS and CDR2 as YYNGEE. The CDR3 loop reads CASSLVQGWNTEAFF. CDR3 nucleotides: TGTGCCAGCAGCTTGGTACAAGGTTGGAACACTGAAGCTTTCTTT.

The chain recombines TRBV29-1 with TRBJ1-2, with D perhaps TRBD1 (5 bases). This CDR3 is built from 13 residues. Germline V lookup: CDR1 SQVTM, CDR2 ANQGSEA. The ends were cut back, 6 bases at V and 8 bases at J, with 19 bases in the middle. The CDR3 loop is CSVRGGVEGGYTF. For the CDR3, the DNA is TGCAGCGTCCGTGGGGGGGTAGAGGGAGGCTACACCTTC.

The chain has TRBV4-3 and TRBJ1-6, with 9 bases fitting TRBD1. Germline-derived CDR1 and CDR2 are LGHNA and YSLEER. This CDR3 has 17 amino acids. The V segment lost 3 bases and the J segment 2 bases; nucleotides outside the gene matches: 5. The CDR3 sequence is CASSQPGQGTYNSPLHF. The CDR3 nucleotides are TGCGCCAGCAGCCAGCCGGGACAGGGAACCTATAATTCACCCCTCCACTTT.

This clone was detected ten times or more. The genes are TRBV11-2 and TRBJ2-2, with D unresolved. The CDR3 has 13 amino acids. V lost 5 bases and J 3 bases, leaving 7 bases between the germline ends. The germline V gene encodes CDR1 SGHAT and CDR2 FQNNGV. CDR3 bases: TGTGCCAGCAGCCCCCTCGACACCGGGGAGCTGTTTTTT. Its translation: CASSPLDTGELFF.

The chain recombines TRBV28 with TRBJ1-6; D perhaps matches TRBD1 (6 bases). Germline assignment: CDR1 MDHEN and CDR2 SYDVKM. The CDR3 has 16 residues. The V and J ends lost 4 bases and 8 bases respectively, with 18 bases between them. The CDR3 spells CASSSVRMDSYSPLHF. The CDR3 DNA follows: TGTGCCAGCAGTTCCGTGCGTATGGACAGCTATTCACCCCTCCACTTT. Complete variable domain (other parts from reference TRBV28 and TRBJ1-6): DVKVTQSSRYLVKRTGEKVFLECVQDMDHENMFWYRQDPGLGLRLIYFSYDVKMKEKGDIPEGYSVSREKKERFSLILESASTNQTSMYLCASSSVRMDSYSPLHFGNGTRLTVT.

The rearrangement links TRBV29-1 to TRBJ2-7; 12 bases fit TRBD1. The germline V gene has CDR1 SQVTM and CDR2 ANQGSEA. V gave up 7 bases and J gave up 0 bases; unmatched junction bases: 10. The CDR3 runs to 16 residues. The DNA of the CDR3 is TGCAGCGGCACGTCGGGACAGGGGGCCCACTCCTACGAGCAGTACTTC. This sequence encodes CSGTSGQGAHSYEQYF.

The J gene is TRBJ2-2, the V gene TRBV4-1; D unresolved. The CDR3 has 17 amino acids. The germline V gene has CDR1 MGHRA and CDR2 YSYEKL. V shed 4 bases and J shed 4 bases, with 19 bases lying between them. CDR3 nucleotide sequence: TGCGCCAGCAGCCCCCTAACTCACCGAATGGGCACCGGGGAGCTGTTTTTT. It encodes CASSPLTHRMGTGELFF.

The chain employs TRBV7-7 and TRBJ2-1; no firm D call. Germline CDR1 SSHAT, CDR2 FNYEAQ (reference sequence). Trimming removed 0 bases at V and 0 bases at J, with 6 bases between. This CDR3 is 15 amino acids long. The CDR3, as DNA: TGTGCCAGCAGCTTAGCGCCAAGCTCCTACAATGAGCAGTTCTTC. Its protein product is CASSLAPSSYNEQFF.

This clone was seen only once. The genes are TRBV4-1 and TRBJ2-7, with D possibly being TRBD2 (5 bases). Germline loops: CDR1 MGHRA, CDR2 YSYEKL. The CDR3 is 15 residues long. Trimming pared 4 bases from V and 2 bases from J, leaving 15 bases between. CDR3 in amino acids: CASSPLGGETYEQYF. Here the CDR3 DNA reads TGCGCCAGCAGCCCTCTAGGAGGAGAAACCTACGAGCAGTACTTC.

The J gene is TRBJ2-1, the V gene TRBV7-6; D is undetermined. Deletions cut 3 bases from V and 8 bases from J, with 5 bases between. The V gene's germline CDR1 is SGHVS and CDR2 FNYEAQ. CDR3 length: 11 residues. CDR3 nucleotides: TGTGCCAGCAGCTTTGAGTATGAGCAGTTCTTC. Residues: CASSFEYEQFF.

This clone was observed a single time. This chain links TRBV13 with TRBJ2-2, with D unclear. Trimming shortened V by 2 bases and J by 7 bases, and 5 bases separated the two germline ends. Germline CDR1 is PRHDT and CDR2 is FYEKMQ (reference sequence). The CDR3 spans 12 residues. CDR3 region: CASSLRVGELFF. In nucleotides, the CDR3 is TGTGCCAGCAGCTTACGAGTCGGGGAGCTGTTTTTT. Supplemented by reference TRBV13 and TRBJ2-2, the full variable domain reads AAGVIQSPRHLIKEKRETATLKCYPIPRHDTVYWYQQGPGQDPQFLISFYEKMQSDKGSIPDRFSAQQFSDYHSELNMSSLELGDSALYFCASSLRVGELFFGEGSRLTVL.

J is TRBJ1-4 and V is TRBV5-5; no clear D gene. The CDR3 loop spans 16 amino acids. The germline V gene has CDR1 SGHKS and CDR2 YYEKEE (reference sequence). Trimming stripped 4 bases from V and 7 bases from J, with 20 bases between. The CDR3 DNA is TGTGCCAGCAGCCCGTCTCCCGGGCCCGGAAGTGAAAAACTGTTTTTT. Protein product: CASSPSPGPGSEKLFF.

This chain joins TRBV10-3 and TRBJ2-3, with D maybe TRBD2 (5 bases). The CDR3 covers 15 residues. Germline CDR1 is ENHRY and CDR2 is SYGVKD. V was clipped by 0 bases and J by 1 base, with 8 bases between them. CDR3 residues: CAISESVGGTDTQYF. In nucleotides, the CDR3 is TGTGCCATCAGTGAGTCCGTCGGGGGCACAGATACGCAGTATTTT.

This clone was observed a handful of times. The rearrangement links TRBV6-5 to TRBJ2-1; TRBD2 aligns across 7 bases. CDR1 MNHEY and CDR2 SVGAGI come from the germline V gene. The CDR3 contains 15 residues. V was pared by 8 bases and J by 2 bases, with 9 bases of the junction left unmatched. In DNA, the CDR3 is TGTGCCAGCCGAGGTAGCGGGTCCACCTACAATGAGCAGTTCTTC. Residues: CASRGSGSTYNEQFF.

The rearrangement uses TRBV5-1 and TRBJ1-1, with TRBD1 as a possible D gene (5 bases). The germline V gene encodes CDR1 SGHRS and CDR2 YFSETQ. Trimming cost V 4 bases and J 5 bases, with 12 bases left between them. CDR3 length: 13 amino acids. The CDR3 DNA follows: TGCGCCAGCAGCGACCGACAGACTACTGAAGCTTTCTTT. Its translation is CASSDRQTTEAFF.

The CDR3 is CASSSGATGELFF. The CDR3 DNA sequence: TGCGCCAGCAGCTCAGGGGCGACCGGGGAGCTGTTTTTT. The chain is built from TRBV4-1 and TRBJ2-2, with D maybe TRBD1 (6 bases). The CDR3 covers 13 residues. The germline CDR1 and CDR2 sequences are MGHRA and YSYEKL. Trimming left V 5 bases short and J 5 bases short, with 9 bases between.

The CDR3 coding sequence is TGTGCCAGCAGCCCTGAGACAACGAGGGAGACCCAGTACTTC. This encodes CASSPETTRETQYF. V is TRBV7-9 and J is TRBJ2-5; D is unresolved. This CDR3 is 14 amino acids long. The germline CDR1 and CDR2 sequences are SEHNR and FQNEAQ (reference sequence). V lost 5 bases and J lost 5, with 15 bases in between.

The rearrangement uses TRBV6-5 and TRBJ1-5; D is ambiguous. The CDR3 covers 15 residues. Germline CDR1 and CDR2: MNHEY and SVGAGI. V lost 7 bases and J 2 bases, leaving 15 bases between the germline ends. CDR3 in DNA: TGTGCCAGCACCCCGACCGCTGAAGGCAATCAGCCCCAGCATTTT. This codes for CASTPTAEGNQPQHF.

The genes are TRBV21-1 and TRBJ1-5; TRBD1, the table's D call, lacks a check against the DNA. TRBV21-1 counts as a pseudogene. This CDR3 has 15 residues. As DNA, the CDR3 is TGTGCCAGCAGCAAAGAGGCAGGGGGCAATCAGCCCCAGCATTTT. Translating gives CASSKEAGGNQPQHF.

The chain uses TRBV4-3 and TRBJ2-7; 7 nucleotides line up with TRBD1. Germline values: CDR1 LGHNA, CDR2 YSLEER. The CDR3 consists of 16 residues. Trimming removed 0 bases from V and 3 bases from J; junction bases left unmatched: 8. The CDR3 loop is CASSQEVRQGFYEQYF. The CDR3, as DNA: TGCGCCAGCAGCCAAGAAGTGCGACAGGGATTCTACGAGCAGTACTTC.

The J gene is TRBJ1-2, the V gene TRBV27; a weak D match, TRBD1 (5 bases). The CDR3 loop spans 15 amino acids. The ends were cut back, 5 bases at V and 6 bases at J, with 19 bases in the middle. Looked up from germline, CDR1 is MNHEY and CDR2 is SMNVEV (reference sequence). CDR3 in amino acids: CASSLLGGREDGYTF. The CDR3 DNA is TGTGCCAGCAGTCTCCTGGGGGGGAGGGAAGATGGCTACACCTTC.

CDR3 protein: CASSRMGTDTQYF. CDR3 DNA: TGCGCCAGCAGCCGTATGGGCACAGATACGCAGTATTTT. The gene calls are TRBV4-3 and TRBJ2-3; D gene unclear. V was cut by 4 bases and J by 1 base, with 6 bases left in between. This CDR3 has 13 residues. CDR1 is LGHNA and CDR2 is YSLEER in the germline V gene.